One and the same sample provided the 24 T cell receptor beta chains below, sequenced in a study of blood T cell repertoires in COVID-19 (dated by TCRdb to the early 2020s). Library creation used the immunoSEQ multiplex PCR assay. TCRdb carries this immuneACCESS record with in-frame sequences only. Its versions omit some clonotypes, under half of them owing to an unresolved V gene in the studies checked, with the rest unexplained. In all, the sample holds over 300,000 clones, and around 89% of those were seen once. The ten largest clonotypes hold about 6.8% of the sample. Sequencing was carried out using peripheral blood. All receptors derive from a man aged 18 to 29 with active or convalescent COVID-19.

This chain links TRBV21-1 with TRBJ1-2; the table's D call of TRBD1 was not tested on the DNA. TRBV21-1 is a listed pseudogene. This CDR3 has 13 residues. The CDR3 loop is CASSQVGGYGYTF. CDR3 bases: TGTGCCAGCAGCCAGGTAGGGGGATATGGCTACACCTTC.

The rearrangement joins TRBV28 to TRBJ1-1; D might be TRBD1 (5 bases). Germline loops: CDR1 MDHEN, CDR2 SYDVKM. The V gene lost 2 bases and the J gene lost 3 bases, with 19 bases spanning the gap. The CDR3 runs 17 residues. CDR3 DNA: TGTGCCAGCAGTTTACCATATTCCGACAGTTCTTACACTGAAGCTTTCTTT. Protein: CASSLPYSDSSYTEAFF.

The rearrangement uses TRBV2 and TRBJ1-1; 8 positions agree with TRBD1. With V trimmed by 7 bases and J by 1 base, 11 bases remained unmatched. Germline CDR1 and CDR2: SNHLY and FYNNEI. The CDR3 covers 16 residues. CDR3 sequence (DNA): TGTGCCAGCATCCTCGGGGGGACAGGAGGGAACACTGAAGCTTTCTTT. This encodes CASILGGTGGNTEAFF.

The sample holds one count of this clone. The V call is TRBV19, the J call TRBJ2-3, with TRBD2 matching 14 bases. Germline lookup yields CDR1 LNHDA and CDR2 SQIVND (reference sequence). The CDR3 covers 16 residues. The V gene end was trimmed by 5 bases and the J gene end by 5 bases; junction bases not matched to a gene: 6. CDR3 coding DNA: TGTGCCAGTAGTGCAAGACTAGCGGGAGGGTTAGATACGCAGTATTTT. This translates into CASSARLAGGLDTQYF.

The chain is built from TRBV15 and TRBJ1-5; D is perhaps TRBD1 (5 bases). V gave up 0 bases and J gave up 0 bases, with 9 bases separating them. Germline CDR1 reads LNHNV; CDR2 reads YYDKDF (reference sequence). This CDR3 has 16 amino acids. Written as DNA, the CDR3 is TGTGCCACCAGCAGAGATGGACAATATAGCAATCAGCCCCAGCATTTT. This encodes CATSRDGQYSNQPQHF.

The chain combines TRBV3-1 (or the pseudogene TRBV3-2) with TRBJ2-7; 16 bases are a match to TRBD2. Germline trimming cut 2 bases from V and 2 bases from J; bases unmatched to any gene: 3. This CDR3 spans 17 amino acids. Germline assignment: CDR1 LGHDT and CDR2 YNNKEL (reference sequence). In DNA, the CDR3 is TGTGCCAGCAGCCAACCGGGACTAGCGGGGGGGCCCTACGAGCAGTACTTC. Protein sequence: CASSQPGLAGGPYEQYF.

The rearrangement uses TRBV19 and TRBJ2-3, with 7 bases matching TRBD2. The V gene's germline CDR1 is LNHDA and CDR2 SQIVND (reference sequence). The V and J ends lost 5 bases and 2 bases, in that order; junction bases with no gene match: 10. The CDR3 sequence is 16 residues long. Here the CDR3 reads CASSGWGTNLTDTQYF. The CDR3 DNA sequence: TGTGCCAGTAGTGGGTGGGGGACTAATCTCACAGATACGCAGTATTTT.

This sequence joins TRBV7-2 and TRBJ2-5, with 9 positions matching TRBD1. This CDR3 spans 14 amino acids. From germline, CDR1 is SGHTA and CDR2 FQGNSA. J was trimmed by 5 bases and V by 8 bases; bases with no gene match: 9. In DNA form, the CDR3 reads TGTGCCAGCCTCCGGGACAGGGCACTGGAGACCCAGTACTTC. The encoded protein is CASLRDRALETQYF.

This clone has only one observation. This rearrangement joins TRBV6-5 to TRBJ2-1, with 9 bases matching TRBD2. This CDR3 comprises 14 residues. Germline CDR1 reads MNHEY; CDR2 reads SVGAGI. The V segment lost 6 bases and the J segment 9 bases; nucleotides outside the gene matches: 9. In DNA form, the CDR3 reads TGTGCCAGCAGCCCGCCGAGCGGGGGGCGTGAGCAGTTCTTC. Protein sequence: CASSPPSGGREQFF.

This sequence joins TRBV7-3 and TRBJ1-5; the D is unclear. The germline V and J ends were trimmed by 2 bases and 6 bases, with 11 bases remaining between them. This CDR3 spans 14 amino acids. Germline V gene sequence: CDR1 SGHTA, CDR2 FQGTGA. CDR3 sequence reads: CASSLGGIGQPQHF. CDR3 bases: TGTGCCAGCAGCTTAGGAGGGATCGGTCAGCCCCAGCATTTT.

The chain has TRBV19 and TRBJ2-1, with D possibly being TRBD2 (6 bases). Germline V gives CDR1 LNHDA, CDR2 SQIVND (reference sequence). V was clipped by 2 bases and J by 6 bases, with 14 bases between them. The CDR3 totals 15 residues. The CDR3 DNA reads TGTGCCAGTAGTATACTCGCGGGGAACCCCAATGAGCAGTTCTTC. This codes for CASSILAGNPNEQFF.

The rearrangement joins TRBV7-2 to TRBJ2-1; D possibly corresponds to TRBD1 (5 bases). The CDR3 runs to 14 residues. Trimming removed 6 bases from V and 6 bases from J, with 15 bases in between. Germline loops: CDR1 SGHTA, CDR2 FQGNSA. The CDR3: CASRVEGASNEQFF. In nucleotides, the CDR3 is TGTGCCAGCAGGGTAGAAGGGGCCTCCAATGAGCAGTTCTTC.

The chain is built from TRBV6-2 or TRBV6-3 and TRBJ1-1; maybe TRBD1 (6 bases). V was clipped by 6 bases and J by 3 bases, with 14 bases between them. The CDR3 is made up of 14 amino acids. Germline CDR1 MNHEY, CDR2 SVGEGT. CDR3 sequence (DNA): TGTGCCAGCAGCTCAGGGGCGTCGGACACTGAAGCTTTCTTT. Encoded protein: CASSSGASDTEAFF.

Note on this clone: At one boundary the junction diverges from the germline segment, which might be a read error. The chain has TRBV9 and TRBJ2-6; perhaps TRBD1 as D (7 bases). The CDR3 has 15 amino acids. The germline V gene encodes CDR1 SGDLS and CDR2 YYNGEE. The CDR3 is CASSVVSRGVNVLTF. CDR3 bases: TGTGCCAGCAGCGTAGTTTCCAGGGGGGTCAACGTGCTGACTTTC.

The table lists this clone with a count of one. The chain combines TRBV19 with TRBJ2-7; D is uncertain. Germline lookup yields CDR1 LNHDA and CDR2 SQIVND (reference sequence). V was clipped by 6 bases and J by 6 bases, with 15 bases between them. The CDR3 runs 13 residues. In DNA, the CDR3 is TGTGCCAGTAGAAGTCTAGAAGGAAGCGAGCAGTACTTC. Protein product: CASRSLEGSEQYF.

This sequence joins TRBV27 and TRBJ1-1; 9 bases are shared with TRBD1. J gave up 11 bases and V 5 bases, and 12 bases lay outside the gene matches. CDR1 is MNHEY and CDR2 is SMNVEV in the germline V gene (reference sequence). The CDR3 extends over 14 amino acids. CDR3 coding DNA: TGTGCCAGCAGTCTCCGGGACAGGGTCGGGGGGGCTTTCTTT. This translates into CASSLRDRVGGAFF.

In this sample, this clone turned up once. The CDR3 DNA reads TGTGCCAGCAGCACCCCAGGGGTTTCCTACAATGAGCAGTTCTTC. It codes for CASSTPGVSYNEQFF. The chain couples TRBV7-2 to TRBJ2-1, with TRBD1 as a possible D gene (6 bases). The germline gives CDR1 SGHTA, CDR2 FQGNSA. The CDR3 has 15 amino acids. Deletions cut 5 bases from V and 1 base from J, with 12 bases between.

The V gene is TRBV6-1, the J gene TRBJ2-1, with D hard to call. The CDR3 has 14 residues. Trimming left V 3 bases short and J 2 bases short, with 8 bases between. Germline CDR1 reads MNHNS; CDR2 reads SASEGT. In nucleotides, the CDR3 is TGTGCCAGCAGTGATTCTGGCCCCTACAATGAGCAGTTCTTC. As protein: CASSDSGPYNEQFF.

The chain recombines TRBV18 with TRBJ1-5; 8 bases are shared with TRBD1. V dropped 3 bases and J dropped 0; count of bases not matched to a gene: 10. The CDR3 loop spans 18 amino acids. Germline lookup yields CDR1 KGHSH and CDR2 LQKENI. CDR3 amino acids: CASSPRGQGTLSNQPQHF. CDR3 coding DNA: TGTGCCAGCTCACCCAGGGGGCAGGGGACGCTTAGCAATCAGCCCCAGCATTTT.

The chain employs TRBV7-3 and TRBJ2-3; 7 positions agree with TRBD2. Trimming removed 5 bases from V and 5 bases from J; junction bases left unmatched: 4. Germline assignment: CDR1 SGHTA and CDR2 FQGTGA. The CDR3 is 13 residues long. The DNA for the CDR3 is TGTGCCAGCAGCCGCGGGGGTAGAGATACGCAGTATTTT. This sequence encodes CASSRGGRDTQYF.

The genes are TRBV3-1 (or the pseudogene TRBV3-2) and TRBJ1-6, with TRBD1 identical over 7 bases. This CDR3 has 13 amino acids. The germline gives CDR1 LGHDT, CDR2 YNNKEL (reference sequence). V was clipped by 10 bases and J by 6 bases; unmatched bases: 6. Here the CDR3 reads CATKTGSNSPLHF. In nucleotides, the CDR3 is TGTGCCACCAAGACAGGGTCTAATTCACCCCTCCACTTT.

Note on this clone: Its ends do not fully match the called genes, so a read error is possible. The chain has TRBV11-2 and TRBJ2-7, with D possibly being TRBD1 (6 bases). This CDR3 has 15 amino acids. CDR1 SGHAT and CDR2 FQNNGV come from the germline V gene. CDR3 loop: CASSPTGQGGYVQYF. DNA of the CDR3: TGTGCCAGCAGCCCGACGGGACAAGGTGGATACGTGCAGTACTTC.

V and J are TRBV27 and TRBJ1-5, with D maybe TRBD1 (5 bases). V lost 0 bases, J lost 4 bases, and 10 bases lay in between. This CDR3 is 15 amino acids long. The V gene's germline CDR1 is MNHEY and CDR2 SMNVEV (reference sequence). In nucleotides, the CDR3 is TGTGCCAGCAGTTTATCGGCACGGGGGAATCAGCCCCAGCATTTT. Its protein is CASSLSARGNQPQHF.

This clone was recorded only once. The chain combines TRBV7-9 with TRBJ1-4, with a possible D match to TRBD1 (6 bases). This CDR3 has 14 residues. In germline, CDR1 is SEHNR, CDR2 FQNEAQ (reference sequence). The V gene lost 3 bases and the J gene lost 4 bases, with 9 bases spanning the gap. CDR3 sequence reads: CASSLRGLNEKLFF. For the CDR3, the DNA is TGTGCCAGCAGCTTGCGGGGGCTTAATGAAAAACTGTTTTTT.